Reported below is one T cell receptor (beta chain). Sequenced by immunoSEQ multiplex PCR; TCRdb stores in-frame clones only, minus some. The sample carries about 200,000 clones, around 88% recorded once. The record originates from a study of blood T cell repertoires in COVID-19. Germline CDR1 reads MDHEN; CDR2 reads SYDVKM. The ends were cut back, 7 bases at V and 12 bases at J, with 19 bases in the middle. The CDR3 sequence is 14 residues long. Sequencing input: PBMCs or T cells enriched from blood (not recorded which). The receptor was isolated from a man aged 35-49 years with acute COVID-19. This chain links TRBV28 with TRBJ1-6, with D possibly TRBD1 on 5 matching bases. This CDR3 reads CASNPGGATVPLHF. The CDR3 region has the DNA TGTGCCAGCAACCCCGGAGGGGCGACAGTACCCCTCCACTTT. Drawing the rest from reference TRBV28 and TRBJ1-6, the complete variable domain is DVKVTQSSRYLVKRTGEKVFLECVQDMDHENMFWYRQDPGLGLRLIYFSYDVKMKEKGDIPEGYSVSREKKERFSLILESASTNQTSMYLCASNPGGATVPLHFGNGTRLTVT.